A single sample gave rise to the 13 T cell receptor beta chains below, sequenced in a study of control samples from healthy donors and cancer patients. Some clones are missing from TCRdb's copy, which holds only in-frame ones; the method was immunoSEQ multiplex PCR. In the table there are 350,000 to 450,000 clones, approximately 92% of which are singletons. Source material: PBMCs. The receptors come from a man in his forties with head and neck cancer.

The chain combines TRBV6-5 with TRBJ2-7, with D possibly TRBD1 on 6 matching bases. CDR1 MNHEY and CDR2 SVGAGI come from the germline V gene. Trimming took 7 bases from V and 0 from J, leaving 16 bases between them. This CDR3 is built from 15 residues. The CDR3: CASIHPPDSSYEQYF. CDR3 in DNA: TGTGCCAGCATCCACCCCCCGGACAGCTCCTACGAGCAGTACTTC.

The chain joins TRBV12-3 or TRBV12-4 to TRBJ2-7; D remains unclear. CDR3 length: 11 amino acids. Trimming pared 3 bases from V and 7 bases from J, leaving 7 bases between. The CDR3 DNA reads as TGTGCCAGCAGTTTTTATCGTGAGCAGTACTTC. Translated, it gives CASSFYREQYF.

This clone was seen once. This sequence joins TRBV9 and TRBJ1-1, with 8 nucleotides matching TRBD1. CDR3 length equals 15 residues. Germline CDR1 is SGDLS and CDR2 is YYNGEE. V gave up 4 bases and J gave up 0 bases; unmatched junction bases: 5. CDR3 sequence reads: CASSIGDRMNTEAFF. As DNA, the CDR3 is TGTGCCAGCAGCATCGGGGACAGGATGAACACTGAAGCTTTCTTT. Looking up the rest from reference TRBV9 and TRBJ1-1 gives the full variable domain: DSGVTQTPKHLITATGQRVTLRCSPRSGDLSVYWYQQSLDQGLQFLIQYYNGEERAKGNILERFSAQQFPDLHSELNLSSLELGDSALYFCASSIGDRMNTEAFFGQGTRLTVV.

The V and J genes are TRBV14 and TRBJ2-7; D perhaps matches TRBD1 (5 bases). The CDR3 runs to 13 residues. V gave up 1 base and J gave up 6 bases, with 10 bases separating them. Germline CDR1 SGHDN, CDR2 FVKESK. The CDR3 DNA is TGTGCCAGCAGCCAAGTGGCAGGGTCCGAGCAGTACTTC. Protein product: CASSQVAGSEQYF.

The genes are TRBV19 and TRBJ2-1; 7 bases are a match to TRBD1. Germline V gene sequence: CDR1 LNHDA, CDR2 SQIVND (reference sequence). The V and J ends lost 2 bases and 4 bases, in that order; junction bases with no gene match: 5. The CDR3 covers 15 residues. In DNA, the CDR3 is TGTGCCAGTAGTATATCGGGACAGTCTTACAATGAGCAGTTCTTC. Its translation: CASSISGQSYNEQFF.

V and J are TRBV3-1 (or the pseudogene TRBV3-2) and TRBJ2-1; no reliable D call. The germline V gene has CDR1 LGHDT and CDR2 YNNKEL (reference sequence). The ends were cut back, 3 bases at V and 3 bases at J, with 3 bases in the middle. This CDR3 contains 12 residues. The CDR3 here is CASSQLYNEQFF. CDR3 nucleotides: TGTGCCAGCAGCCAGCTCTACAATGAGCAGTTCTTC.

This clone was observed a handful of times. The chain couples TRBV7-9 to TRBJ1-2, with D unclear. This CDR3 is built from 11 residues. V lost 1 base, J lost 6 bases, and 3 bases lay in between. Per germline, CDR1 SEHNR and CDR2 FQNEAQ (reference sequence). The CDR3 DNA reads as TGTGCCAGCAGCTTAGTGGATGGCTACACCTTC. Amino acid sequence: CASSLVDGYTF.

This chain joins TRBV29-1 and TRBJ1-4; no firm D call. The CDR3 runs to 11 residues. The germline CDR1 and CDR2 sequences are SQVTM and ANQGSEA. Trimming took 6 bases from V and 5 from J, leaving 7 bases between them. The CDR3 is CSVRTNEKLFF. CDR3 in DNA: TGCAGCGTGCGGACCAATGAAAAACTGTTTTTT. Complete variable domain (other parts from reference TRBV29-1 and TRBJ1-4): SAVISQKPSRDICQRGTSLTIQCQVDSQVTMMFWYRQQPGQSLTLIATANQGSEATYESGFVIDKFPISRPNLTFSTLTVSNMSPEDSSIYLCSVRTNEKLFFGSGTQLSVL.

This clone was found a few times. The chain employs TRBV5-1 and TRBJ1-5, with 7 positions matching TRBD1. The CDR3 runs to 15 residues. CDR1 is SGHRS and CDR2 is YFSETQ in the germline V gene. V shed 7 bases, J shed 0 bases, and the junction held 7 bases outside the gene matches. CDR3 bases: TGCGCCAGCCGTTCCGGGACAGATAGCAATCAGCCCCAGCATTTT. This gives the protein CASRSGTDSNQPQHF.

This chain links TRBV30 with TRBJ2-1; D is unclear. CDR3 length equals 15 residues. With 0 bases removed from V and 0 bases from J, the gap between germline ends came to 9 bases. CDR1 is GTSNPN and CDR2 is SVGIG in the germline V gene (reference sequence). CDR3 loop: CAWSVPPSSYNEQFF. CDR3 in DNA: TGTGCCTGGAGTGTACCACCGAGCTCCTACAATGAGCAGTTCTTC.

The chain carries TRBV7-9 and TRBJ2-1; 8 bases align to TRBD2. CDR1 is SEHNR, CDR2 FQNEAQ, per germline (reference sequence). The V and J ends lost 2 bases and 6 bases, in that order; junction bases with no gene match: 6. The CDR3 has 15 residues. The CDR3 loop reads CASSLSGLAGNEQFF. The CDR3 nucleotides read TGTGCCAGCAGCTTAAGTGGGCTAGCGGGCAATGAGCAGTTCTTC.

The chain is built from TRBV7-9 and TRBJ2-2, with D perhaps TRBD1 or TRBD2 (5 bases each). V was trimmed by 5 bases and J by 0 bases, leaving 16 bases between them. Germline V gives CDR1 SEHNR, CDR2 FQNEAQ (reference sequence). This CDR3 has 17 residues. CDR3 residues: CASSPRGTGANTGELFF. CDR3 DNA: TGTGCCAGCAGCCCACGGGGAACAGGCGCGAACACCGGGGAGCTGTTTTTT.

The chain recombines TRBV4-3 with TRBJ1-1, with a weak D call TRBD1 (5 bases). V shed 3 bases and J shed 10 bases, with 15 bases lying between them. CDR1 and CDR2 (germline): LGHNA, YSLEER. This CDR3 spans 13 amino acids. The CDR3 reads CASSQEVFTGAFF. The DNA for the CDR3 is TGCGCCAGCAGCCAGGAAGTCTTTACAGGAGCTTTCTTT.